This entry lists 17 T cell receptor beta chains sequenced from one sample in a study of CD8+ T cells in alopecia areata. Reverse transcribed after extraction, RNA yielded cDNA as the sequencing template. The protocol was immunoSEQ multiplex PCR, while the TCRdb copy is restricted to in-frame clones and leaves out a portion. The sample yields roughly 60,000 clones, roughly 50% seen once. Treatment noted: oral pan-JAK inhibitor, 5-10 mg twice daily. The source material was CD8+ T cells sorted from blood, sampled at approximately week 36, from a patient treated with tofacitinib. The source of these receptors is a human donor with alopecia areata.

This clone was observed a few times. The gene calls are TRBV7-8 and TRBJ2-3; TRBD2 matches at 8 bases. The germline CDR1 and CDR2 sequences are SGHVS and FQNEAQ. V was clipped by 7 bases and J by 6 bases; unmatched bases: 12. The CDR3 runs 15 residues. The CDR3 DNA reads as TGTGCCAGCATATCCTCGGGAGGGGGGCTGGATACGCAGTATTTT. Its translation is CASISSGGGLDTQYF.

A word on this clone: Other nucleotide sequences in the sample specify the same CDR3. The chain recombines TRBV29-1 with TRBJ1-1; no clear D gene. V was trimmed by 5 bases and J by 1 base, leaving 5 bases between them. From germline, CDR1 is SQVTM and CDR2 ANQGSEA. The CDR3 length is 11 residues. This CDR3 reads CSVPTNTEAFF. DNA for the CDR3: TGCAGCGTTCCTACGAACACTGAAGCTTTCTTT.

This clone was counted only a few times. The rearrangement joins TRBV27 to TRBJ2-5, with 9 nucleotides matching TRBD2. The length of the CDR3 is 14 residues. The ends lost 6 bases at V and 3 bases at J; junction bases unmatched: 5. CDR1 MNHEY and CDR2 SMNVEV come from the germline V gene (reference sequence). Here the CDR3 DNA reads TGTGCCAGCAGACCCAGGACTAGCGAAGAGACCCAGTACTTC. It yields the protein CASRPRTSEETQYF.

The CDR3 coding sequence is TGCGCCAGCAGCTGGCCGGGACCAGGGGGCCCGAACACCGGGGAGCTGTTTTTT. As protein: CASSWPGPGGPNTGELFF. The genes are TRBV5-1 and TRBJ2-2, with TRBD1 matching 8 bases. V was clipped by 3 bases and J by 0 bases; unmatched bases: 10. The CDR3 runs to 18 residues. The germline V gene encodes CDR1 SGHRS and CDR2 YFSETQ.

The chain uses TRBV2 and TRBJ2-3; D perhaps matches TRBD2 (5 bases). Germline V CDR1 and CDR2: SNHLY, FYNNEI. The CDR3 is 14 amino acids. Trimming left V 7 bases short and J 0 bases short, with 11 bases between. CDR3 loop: CASTSNPSTDTQYF. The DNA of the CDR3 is TGTGCCAGCACTAGCAACCCTAGCACAGATACGCAGTATTTT.

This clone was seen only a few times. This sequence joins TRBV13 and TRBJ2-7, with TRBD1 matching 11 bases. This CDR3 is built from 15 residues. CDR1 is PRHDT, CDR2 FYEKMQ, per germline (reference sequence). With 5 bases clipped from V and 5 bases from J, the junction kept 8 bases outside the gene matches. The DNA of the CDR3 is TGTGCCAGCAGCGGAACGGGACAGGGGGGCGACGAGCAGTACTTC. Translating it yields CASSGTGQGGDEQYF.

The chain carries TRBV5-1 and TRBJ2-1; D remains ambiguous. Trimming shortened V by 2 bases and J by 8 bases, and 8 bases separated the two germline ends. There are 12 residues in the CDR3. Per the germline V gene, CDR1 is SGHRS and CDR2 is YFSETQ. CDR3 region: CASSLMNDEQFF. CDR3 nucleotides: TGCGCCAGCAGCTTAATGAATGATGAGCAGTTCTTC.

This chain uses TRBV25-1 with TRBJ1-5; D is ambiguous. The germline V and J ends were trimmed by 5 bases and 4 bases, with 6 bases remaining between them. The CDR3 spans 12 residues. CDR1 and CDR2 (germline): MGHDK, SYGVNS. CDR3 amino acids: CASSFRNQPQHF. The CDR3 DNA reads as TGTGCCAGCAGTTTTAGGAATCAGCCCCAGCATTTT.

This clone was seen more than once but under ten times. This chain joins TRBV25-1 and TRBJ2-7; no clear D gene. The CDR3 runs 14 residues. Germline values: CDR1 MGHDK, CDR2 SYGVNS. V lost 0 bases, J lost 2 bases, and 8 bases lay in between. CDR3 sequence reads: CASSEYGRPYEQYF. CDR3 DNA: TGTGCCAGCAGTGAATACGGGCGTCCCTACGAGCAGTACTTC.

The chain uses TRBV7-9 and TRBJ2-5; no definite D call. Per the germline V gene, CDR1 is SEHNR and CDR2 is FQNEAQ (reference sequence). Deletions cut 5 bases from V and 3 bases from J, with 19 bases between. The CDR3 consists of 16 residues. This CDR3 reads CASSPYTSRAEETQYF. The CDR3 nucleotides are TGTGCCAGCAGCCCATACACCTCTAGGGCGGAAGAGACCCAGTACTTC.

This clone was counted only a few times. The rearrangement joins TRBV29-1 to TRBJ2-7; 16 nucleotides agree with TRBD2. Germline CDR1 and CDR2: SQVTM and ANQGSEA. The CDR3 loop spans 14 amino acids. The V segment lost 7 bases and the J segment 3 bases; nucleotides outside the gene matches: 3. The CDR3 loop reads CSGGTSGRVYEQYF. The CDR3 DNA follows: TGCAGCGGGGGGACTAGCGGGAGGGTCTACGAGCAGTACTTC.

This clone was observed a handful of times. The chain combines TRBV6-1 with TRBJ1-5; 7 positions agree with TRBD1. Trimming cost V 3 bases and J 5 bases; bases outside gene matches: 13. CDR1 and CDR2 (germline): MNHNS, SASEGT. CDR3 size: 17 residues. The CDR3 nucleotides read TGTGCCAGCAGTGATTGGGGGACGACAGGGAGGGATCAGCCCCAGCATTTT. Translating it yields CASSDWGTTGRDQPQHF.

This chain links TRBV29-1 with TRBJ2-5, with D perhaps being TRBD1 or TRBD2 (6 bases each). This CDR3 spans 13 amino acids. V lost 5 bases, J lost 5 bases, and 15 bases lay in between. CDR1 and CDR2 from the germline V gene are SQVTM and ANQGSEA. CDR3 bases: TGCAGCGTTCCCCGAGGGGGGAGGGAGACCCAGTACTTC. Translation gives CSVPRGGRETQYF.

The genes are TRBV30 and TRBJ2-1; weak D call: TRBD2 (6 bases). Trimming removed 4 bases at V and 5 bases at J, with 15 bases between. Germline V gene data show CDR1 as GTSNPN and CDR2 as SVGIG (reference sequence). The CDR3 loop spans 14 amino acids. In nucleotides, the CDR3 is TGTGCCTGGATCTCCGGGCGGGGTAACAATGAGCAGTTCTTC. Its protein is CAWISGRGNNEQFF.

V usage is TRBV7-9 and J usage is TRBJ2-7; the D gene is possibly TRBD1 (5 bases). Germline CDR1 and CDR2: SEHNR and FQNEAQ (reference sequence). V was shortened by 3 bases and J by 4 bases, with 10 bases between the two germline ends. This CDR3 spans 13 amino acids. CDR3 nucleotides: TGTGCCAGCAGCTTCCCCCAGGGTTACGAGCAGTACTTC. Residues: CASSFPQGYEQYF.

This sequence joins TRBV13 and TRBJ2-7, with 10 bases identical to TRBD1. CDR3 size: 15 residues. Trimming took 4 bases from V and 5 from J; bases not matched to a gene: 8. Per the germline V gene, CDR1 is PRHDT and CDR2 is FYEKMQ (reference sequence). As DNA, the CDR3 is TGTGCCAGCAGCTACCGACAGGGGGCGCGGAACGAGCAGTACTTC. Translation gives CASSYRQGARNEQYF.

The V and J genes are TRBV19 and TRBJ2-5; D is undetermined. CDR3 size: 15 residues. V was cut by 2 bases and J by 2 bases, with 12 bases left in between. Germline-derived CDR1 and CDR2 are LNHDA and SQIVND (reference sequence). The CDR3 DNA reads TGTGCCAGTAGTATATGGACGGGTTTTCAAGAGACCCAGTACTTC. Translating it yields CASSIWTGFQETQYF. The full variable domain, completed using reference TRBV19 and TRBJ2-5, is DGGITQSPKYLFRKEGQNVTLSCEQNLNHDAMYWYRQDPGQGLRLIYYSQIVNDFQKGDIAEGYSVSREKKESFPLTVTSAQKNPTAFYLCASSIWTGFQETQYFGPGTRLLVL.